This T cell receptor (beta chain) was captured by sequencing in a study of cytomegalovirus exposure and HLA in healthy donors. Study-wide points: The study put under 200 TCR beta chains on its list as cytomegalovirus-associated. According to a later analysis, most TCR beta chains associated with CMV appeared HLA-restricted. A later analysis reportedly found that, within productive TCRs, an Asian-associated ancestry cluster had fewer N-insertions than the mean observed across the roughly 630 donors. A few V segments could not be told apart, such as TRBV6-2 and TRBV6-3, and were left out.

PCR primers comprised 60 Vbeta and 13 Jbeta primers. Data came from immunoSEQ multiplex PCR; TCRdb stores just in-frame clones and leaves some out. The sample contains fewer than 200,000 clones, 84% of which appear only once. As concerns this clone: Antigen: not known.

The CDR3 is made up of 14 amino acids. Germline values: CDR1 MGHDK, CDR2 SYGVNS. The TCR comes from a man aged 30 to 39 in good health and CMV-seronegative. The specimen was PBMCs. The V gene is TRBV25-1, the J gene TRBJ2-5, with 10 bases aligning to TRBD2. TRBJ2-7 explains the end of the DNA better; the J call may be wrong. As DNA, the CDR3 is TGTGCCAGCAGCGGGACTAGCGAACACTACGAGCAGTACTTC. It translates to CASSGTSEHYEQYF.